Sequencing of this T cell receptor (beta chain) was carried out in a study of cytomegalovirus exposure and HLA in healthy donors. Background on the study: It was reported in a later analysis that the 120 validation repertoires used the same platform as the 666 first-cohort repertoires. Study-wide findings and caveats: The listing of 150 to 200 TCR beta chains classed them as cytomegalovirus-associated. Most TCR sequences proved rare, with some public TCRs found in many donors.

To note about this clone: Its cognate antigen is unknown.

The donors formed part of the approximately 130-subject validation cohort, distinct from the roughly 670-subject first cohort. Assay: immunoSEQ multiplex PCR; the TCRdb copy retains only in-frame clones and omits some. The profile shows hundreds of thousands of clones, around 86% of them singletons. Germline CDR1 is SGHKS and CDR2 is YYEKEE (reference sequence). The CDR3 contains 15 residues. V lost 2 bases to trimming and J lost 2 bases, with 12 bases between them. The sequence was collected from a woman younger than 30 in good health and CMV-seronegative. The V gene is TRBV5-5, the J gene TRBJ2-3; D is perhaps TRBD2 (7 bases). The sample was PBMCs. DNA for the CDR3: TGTGCCAGCAGCTTCGCGGGGGCCCCCACAGATACGCAGTATTTT. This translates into CASSFAGAPTDTQYF.